The rows below give T cell receptor beta chains drawn from one sample of a study of neurological immune-mediated disorders. TCRdb reprocessed the 5' RACE reads via MiXCR and lists one record per CDR3 protein. This table has about 70,000 distinct CDR3 sequences, 3.2% appearing once. Specimen: PBMCs. These TCRs come from a woman aged 45 to 65 with multiple sclerosis. CDR3s include the opening cysteine and the closing phenylalanine or tryptophan. Fields, in order: J gene, clone size, V gene, D gene, CDR3 DNA, CDR3 protein. The D gene is left open where the match is weak. The listing skips clone size in some rows; elsewhere it reads once, few, many or a size class.

TRBJ1-2	many	TRBV29-1	TRBD1	TGCAGCGTTGTCCCAGGGGGGCCAAGCGGCTACACCTTC	CSVVPGGPSGYTF
TRBJ1-2	many	TRBV6-6	NA	TGTGCCAGCACACAAACACCTAACTATGGCTACACCTTC	CASTQTPNYGYTF
TRBJ1-2	many	TRBV5-6	NA	TGTGCCAGCAGCTTGCAAGGGAGAAGGTTAAACTATGGCTACACCTTC	CASSLQGRRLNYGYTF
TRBJ2-1	many	TRBV7-2	NA	TGTGCCAGCATTGAGGGTTCCTTTATCCACAATGAGCAGTTCTTC	CASIEGSFIHNEQFF
TRBJ2-3	many	TRBV5-6	NA	TGTGCCAGCAGCTTGGGAGACAGCACAGATATGGAGTATTTT	CASSLGDSTDMEYF
TRBJ2-1	many	TRBV4-3	TRBD1	TGCGCCAGCAGCCCCGGACAGGGACCCTTCGACCCTGACAATGAGCAGTTCTTC	CASSPGQGPFDPDNEQFF
TRBJ2-2	medium-sized	TRBV7-2	NA	TGTGCCAGCAGCCCGACAGTGAACACCGGGGAGCTGTTTTTT	CASSPTVNTGELFF
TRBJ1-1	many	TRBV4-2	TRBD1	TGTGCCAGCAGCCAAGATCCGGGACAGGGAGGCACTGAAGCTTTCTTT	CASSQDPGQGGTEAFF
TRBJ1-6	many	TRBV6-2/TRBV6-3	TRBD1	TGTGCCAGCAGTTTGAACAGGGGGTTTAATTCACCCCTCCACTTT	CASSLNRGFNSPLHF
TRBJ2-1	many	TRBV7-2	NA	TGTGCCAGCAGCTTGGGGGCGGTCGTCAATGAGCAGTTCTTC	CASSLGAVVNEQFF
TRBJ2-3	many	TRBV20-1	NA	TGCAGTGCTACGGGACTTCTGCGTAGCACAGATACGCAGTATTTT	CSATGLLRSTDTQYF
TRBJ2-3	many	TRBV28	TRBD1	TGTGCCAGCAGATCACAGGGGGCATTTGGAGATACGCAGTATTTT	CASRSQGAFGDTQYF
TRBJ2-1	few	TRBV7-8	NA	TGTGCCAGCAGCTTCTCCGGAGCGGACTCCTACAATGAGCAGTTCTTC	CASSFSGADSYNEQFF
TRBJ2-7	many	TRBV5-6	NA	TGTGCCAGCAGCTTAACAGGAGTTTCCTACGAGCAGTACTTC	CASSLTGVSYEQYF
TRBJ2-3	many	TRBV6-5	NA	TGTGCCAGCAGTTCGGGTCGGGGGACAGCGTACACAGATACGCAGTATTTT	CASSSGRGTAYTDTQYF
TRBJ1-3	many	TRBV6-5	NA	TGTGCCAGCCGGGACGGGCACTCTGGAAACACCATATATTTT	CASRDGHSGNTIYF
TRBJ1-1	many	TRBV12-3/TRBV12-4	NA	TGTGCCAGCAGATCACAGAAGACAGACCTCACTGAAGCTTTCTTT	CASRSQKTDLTEAFF
TRBJ1-4	many	TRBV5-1	NA	TGCGCCAGCAGCTTGGGGGCTTCGGTCCTTGAAAGGAAACTGTTTTTT	CASSLGASVLERKLFF
TRBJ2-3	many	TRBV11-1	TRBD2	TGTGCCAGCAGCGGCGCGGGACTAGCGGGAGGGCCGGCAGATACGCAGTATTTT	CASSGAGLAGGPADTQYF
TRBJ2-7	many	TRBV7-8	TRBD1	TGTGCCAGCAGCTTAGAGACAGGGTCCGAGCAGTACTTC	CASSLETGSEQYF
TRBJ2-2	many	TRBV11-2	TRBD1	TGTGCCAGCAGGGGGGGACAGGGACTCAAAGGCACCGGGGAGCTGTTTTTT	CASRGGQGLKGTGELFF
TRBJ1-6	many	TRBV6-1	NA	TGTGCCAGCACTCCCAGGGACGGTCATTCACCCCTCCACTTT	CASTPRDGHSPLHF
TRBJ2-3	many	TRBV20-1	TRBD1	TGCAGTGCTAGGACCCCCACAGGGGGTAGCACAGATACGCAGTATTTT	CSARTPTGGSTDTQYF
TRBJ2-1	many	TRBV3-1	TRBD2	TGTGCCAGCAGCCTTACTAGCGGGAGGGTCTATGAGCAGTTCTTC	CASSLTSGRVYEQFF
TRBJ2-6	many	TRBV4-3	NA	TGCGCCAGCAGCCAAGATTACAGGGAGGTTTCTGGGGCCAACGTCCTGACTTTC	CASSQDYREVSGANVLTF
TRBJ1-2	many	TRBV7-2	NA	TGTGCCAGCAGCCCCTTCGTTTTGGTCTATGGCTACACCTTC	CASSPFVLVYGYTF
TRBJ2-7	many	TRBV12-3/TRBV12-4	NA	TGTGCCAGCACGGCGGGGCCACACGAGCAGTACTTC	CASTAGPHEQYF
TRBJ2-7	many	TRBV5-1	NA	TGCGCCAGCAGGAACCGCAGGGGATCCTACGAGCAGTACTTC	CASRNRRGSYEQYF
TRBJ2-3	many	TRBV6-4	NA	TGTGCCAGCAGTGAGTTAGGAATGGATACGCAGTATTTT	CASSELGMDTQYF
TRBJ1-1	many	TRBV5-1	NA	TGCGCCAGCACCTATGACAGCGTTAACACTGAAGCTTTCTTT	CASTYDSVNTEAFF
TRBJ2-5	many	TRBV20-1	NA	TGCAGTGCTCCGGAGGGCAGCCAAGAGACCCAGTACTTC	CSAPEGSQETQYF
TRBJ2-3	many	TRBV29-1	NA	TGCAGCGTTGAAGCGGAGTCCACAGATACGCAGTATTTT	CSVEAESTDTQYF
TRBJ2-6	many	TRBV7-9	NA	TGTGCCAGCAGCCCCTGGGGATCTGGGGCCAACGTCCTGACTTTC	CASSPWGSGANVLTF
TRBJ2-1	many	TRBV20-1	NA	TGCAGTGCTAACGGGGGAGCAAGGTACAATGAGCAGTTCTTC	CSANGGARYNEQFF
TRBJ1-5	many	TRBV20-1	NA	TGCAGTGCGTATGGGAGGGGGACGAGCAATCAGCCCCAGCATTTT	CSAYGRGTSNQPQHF
TRBJ2-7	many	TRBV20-1	NA	TGCAGTGCTAGAAGAGATCTGGGCCGGAGCTCCTACGAGCAGTACTTC	CSARRDLGRSSYEQYF
TRBJ1-1	many	TRBV6-5	TRBD1	TGTGCCAGCAGCCGAAGCTCGGACAGGGGAGGGGCTGAAGCTTTCTTT	CASSRSSDRGGAEAFF
TRBJ2-2	NA	TRBV12-3/TRBV12-4	NA	TGTGCCACCGAAAGGAAGAACACCGGGGAGCTGTTTTTT	CATERKNTGELFF
TRBJ2-1	many	TRBV6-1	TRBD2	TGTGCCAGCAGGGCTAGCGGGAGCATCAATGAGCAGTTCTTC	CASRASGSINEQFF
TRBJ2-7	many	TRBV20-1	NA	TGCAGTGCTAGAGCCCTGCAACGCTACGAGCAGTACTTC	CSARALQRYEQYF
TRBJ1-2	many	TRBV24-1	NA	TGTGCCACCAGTGATCGATCAGGGATCGGCTACACCTTC	CATSDRSGIGYTF
TRBJ2-2	many	TRBV5-1	TRBD1	TGCGCCAGCAGCAACCGGGACAGACTGACCGGGGAGCTGTTTTTT	CASSNRDRLTGELFF
TRBJ2-2	many	TRBV2	NA	TGTGCCAGCAGTGCCACGTACGCCGGGGAGCTGTTTTTT	CASSATYAGELFF
TRBJ1-1	many	TRBV10-3	NA	TGTGCCATCAGTGAGTTGCGAGGGGACACTGAAGCTTTCTTT	CAISELRGDTEAFF
TRBJ2-1	many	TRBV4-1	NA	TGCGCCAGCAGCCAAGGGCCCTACAATGAGCAGTTCTTC	CASSQGPYNEQFF
TRBJ2-3	many	TRBV20-1	TRBD1	TGCAGTGCTAGAGGCCGGACAGGGTGGCACACAGATACGCAGTATTTT	CSARGRTGWHTDTQYF
TRBJ2-3	many	TRBV6-1	NA	TGTGCCAGCAGTGAAGCAGGTAGTGGTGCAGATACGCAGTATTTT	CASSEAGSGADTQYF
TRBJ1-1	many	TRBV7-9	TRBD1	TGTGCCAGCAGTCCCAACAGGGGGAATACTGAAGCTTTCTTT	CASSPNRGNTEAFF
TRBJ2-5	many	TRBV5-1	NA	TGCGCCAGCAGCCAAGGACTCACGGAGACCCAGTACTTC	CASSQGLTETQYF
TRBJ2-7	many	TRBV10-3	NA	TGTGCCATCAGTGATACTGGGGGTCCCTACGAGCAGTACTTC	CAISDTGGPYEQYF
TRBJ2-5	many	TRBV20-1	TRBD2	TGCAGTGCTAGGCCCCCATACAGGACTAGCGGGGCCAAAGGGGTGGAGACCCAGTACTTC	CSARPPYRTSGAKGVETQYF
TRBJ2-5	many	TRBV7-2	NA	TGTGCCAGCAGCTTACGAGTCGGAGGCATTGAGACCCAGTACTTC	CASSLRVGGIETQYF
TRBJ1-5	NA	TRBV6-6	NA	TGTGCCAGCAGTTATGGCGGTCAGCCCCAGCATTTT	CASSYGGQPQHF
TRBJ2-6	many	TRBV5-1	NA	TGCGCCAGCAGCCCTGGGGTCACCTCTGGGGCCAACGTCCTGACTTTC	CASSPGVTSGANVLTF
TRBJ1-3	many	TRBV12-3/TRBV12-4	NA	TGTGCCAGCAGTGACCGGGCCTACGGGCCAACCAGCGCTGGAAACACCATATATTTT	CASSDRAYGPTSAGNTIYF